A single sample is the source of the 19 T cell receptor beta chains below, sequenced in a study of sequential checkpoint blockade in melanoma (dated by TCRdb to between 2018 and 2020). Libraries were made using the immunoSEQ multiplex PCR assay. TCRdb took over this immuneACCESS table, retaining in-frame rearrangements with V and J assigned. Such tables are incomplete; in checked studies, under half of the missing clones stem from an unresolved V gene, and the remainder is unexplained. The sample records under 25,000 clones, more than 60% of which are singletons. Jointly, the top ten make up approximately 40% of the sample. The treatment or condition label, as the study defines it: randomized to nivolumab then ipilimumab (arm A) or the reverse (arm B). The specimen comprised CD8+ T cells sorted from blood (inferred from file names), sampled from a patient given nivolumab and ipilimumab in sequence. These receptors were obtained from a human donor with melanoma.

This chain joins TRBV5-1 and TRBJ2-7; 7 bases align to TRBD1. The J segment lost 5 bases and the V segment lost 3 bases, leaving 5 bases of the junction unmatched. Germline V gene data show CDR1 as SGHRS and CDR2 as YFSETQ. CDR3 size: 13 residues. This CDR3 is CASSSTGPHEQYF. In DNA form, the CDR3 reads TGCGCCAGCAGCTCGACAGGGCCCCACGAGCAGTACTTC.

The chain couples TRBV14 to TRBJ1-1; 8 positions match TRBD1. In germline, CDR1 is SGHDN, CDR2 FVKESK. This CDR3 contains 14 residues. V shed 4 bases, J shed 4 bases, and the junction held 5 bases outside the gene matches. CDR3 sequence reads: CASSPVQGGTEAFF. DNA of the CDR3: TGTGCCAGCAGCCCAGTACAGGGGGGCACTGAAGCTTTCTTT. The full variable domain, with the rest looked up from reference TRBV14 and TRBJ1-1, is EAGVTQFPSHSVIEKGQTVTLRCDPISGHDNLYWYRRVMGKEIKFLLHFVKESKQDESGMPNNRFLAERTGGTYSTLKVQPAELEDSGVYFCASSPVQGGTEAFFGQGTRLTVV.

The rearrangement links TRBV27 to TRBJ2-7; 10 bases are a match to TRBD2. The CDR3 spans 12 residues. Germline V gives CDR1 MNHEY, CDR2 SMNVEV (reference sequence). CDR3 in amino acids: CASGRATYEQYF. In nucleotides, the CDR3 is TGTGCAAGCGGGAGGGCCACCTACGAGCAGTACTTC.

The rearrangement links TRBV28 to TRBJ1-1, with unresolved D. Germline-derived CDR1 and CDR2 are MDHEN and SYDVKM. The V gene lost 2 bases and the J gene lost 1 base, with 8 bases spanning the gap. This CDR3 region has 14 residues. In nucleotides, the CDR3 is TGTGCCAGCAGTTTAAACGGCGGGAACACTGAAGCTTTCTTT. Protein: CASSLNGGNTEAFF.

V is TRBV5-1 and J is TRBJ1-1, with 7 bases lining up with TRBD1. CDR3 length equals 14 residues. CDR1 SGHRS and CDR2 YFSETQ come from the germline V gene. After removal of 1 base from V and 1 base from J, the junction contained 1 base not matched to a gene. The CDR3 DNA reads as TGCGCCAGCAGCTTGCGGGACAGGAACACTGAAGCTTTCTTT. This encodes CASSLRDRNTEAFF.

The chain uses TRBV19 and TRBJ1-1, with a tentative D call TRBD1 (6 bases). Germline V CDR1 and CDR2: LNHDA, SQIVND (reference sequence). The ends were cut back, 6 bases at V and 5 bases at J, with 16 bases in the middle. This CDR3 is 14 amino acids long. CDR3 nucleotides: TGTGCCAGTAGAATGGGTAATCAGGGGACTGAAGCTTTCTTT. Translating gives CASRMGNQGTEAFF.

CDR3 in DNA: TGTGCCAGCAGTTACTCGGGGGGGGCTACCTACGAGCAGTACTTC. Its translation is CASSYSGGATYEQYF. The gene calls are TRBV6-5 and TRBJ2-7; D might be TRBD2 (7 bases). Germline lookup yields CDR1 MNHEY and CDR2 SVGAGI. CDR3 length: 15 amino acids. Trimming shortened V by 0 bases and J by 2 bases, and 11 bases separated the two germline ends.

The rearrangement joins TRBV19 to TRBJ1-5; D call uncertain. CDR1 is LNHDA and CDR2 is SQIVND in the germline V gene (reference sequence). The V end was cut by 5 bases, the J end by 6 bases, with 11 bases between. The CDR3 contains 13 residues. The CDR3 DNA reads TGTGCCAGTAGTTCCGGGTTTCTTCAGCCCCAGCATTTT. This sequence encodes CASSSGFLQPQHF.

V gene TRBV27 combines with J gene TRBJ1-1, with 7 bases identical to TRBD1. Germline V gene sequence: CDR1 MNHEY, CDR2 SMNVEV (reference sequence). The J segment lost 3 bases and the V segment lost 3 bases, leaving 4 bases of the junction unmatched. This CDR3 is built from 14 residues. The CDR3 DNA reads TGTGCCAGCAGTTTGACAGGGTTGTACACTGAAGCTTTCTTT. Translating gives CASSLTGLYTEAFF.

The chain joins TRBV9 to TRBJ2-7, with TRBD1 identical over 7 bases. The J segment lost 3 bases and the V segment lost 4 bases, leaving 10 bases of the junction unmatched. Germline CDR1 SGDLS, CDR2 YYNGEE. The CDR3 consists of 15 residues. CDR3 sequence reads: CASSPGGSTRYEQYF. The CDR3 region has the DNA TGTGCCAGCAGCCCAGGGGGTTCTACTCGCTACGAGCAGTACTTC.

The chain combines TRBV5-1 with TRBJ1-2; 11 nucleotides agree with TRBD1. Germline-derived CDR1 and CDR2 are SGHRS and YFSETQ. After removal of 4 bases from V and 3 bases from J, the junction contained 8 bases not matched to a gene. This CDR3 spans 16 amino acids. CDR3 amino acids: CASSVFGTGGDYGYTF. As DNA, the CDR3 is TGCGCCAGCAGCGTCTTCGGGACAGGGGGGGACTATGGCTACACCTTC.

The J gene is TRBJ2-3, the V gene TRBV5-8; TRBD2 matches 8 bases. CDR3 length: 13 residues. The germline gives CDR1 SGHTS, CDR2 YDEGEE. The J segment lost 12 bases and the V segment lost 1 base, leaving 7 bases of the junction unmatched. The CDR3 sequence is CASSLSLAGLQYF. In nucleotides, the CDR3 is TGTGCCAGCAGCTTGAGTTTAGCGGGACTCCAGTATTTT. The full variable domain, with the rest looked up from reference TRBV5-8 and TRBJ2-3, is EAGVTQSPTHLIKTRGQQATLRCSPISGHTSVYWYQQALGLGLQFLLWYDEGEERNRGNFPPRFSGRQFPNYSSELNVNALELEDSALYLCASSLSLAGLQYFGPGTRLTVL.

The genes are TRBV27 and TRBJ1-5; 8 bases agree with TRBD1. The V segment lost 6 bases and the J segment 0 bases; nucleotides outside the gene matches: 4. The CDR3 spans 15 residues. The germline V gene has CDR1 MNHEY and CDR2 SMNVEV (reference sequence). DNA of the CDR3: TGTGCCAGCAGCCGGGACAGGAGTAGCAATCAGCCCCAGCATTTT. Amino acid sequence: CASSRDRSSNQPQHF.

The gene calls are TRBV28 and TRBJ2-7; 8 positions match TRBD1. CDR3 length equals 14 residues. CDR1 and CDR2 from the germline V gene are MDHEN and SYDVKM. Trimming at V came to 4 bases and at J to 3 bases, leaving 5 bases not matched to a gene. The CDR3 sequence: CASSSPGQGYEQYF. CDR3 bases: TGTGCCAGCAGTTCACCCGGACAGGGCTACGAGCAGTACTTC.

V usage is TRBV7-9 and J usage is TRBJ2-7; 8 nucleotides match TRBD1. The J segment lost 0 bases and the V segment lost 4 bases, leaving 2 bases of the junction unmatched. The CDR3 covers 14 residues. The germline gives CDR1 SEHNR, CDR2 FQNEAQ (reference sequence). CDR3 sequence: CASSSGQVSYEQYF. The CDR3 DNA follows: TGTGCCAGCAGCTCGGGACAGGTCTCCTACGAGCAGTACTTC.

In this sample, this clone turned up once. This rearrangement joins TRBV6-1 to TRBJ2-7, with D possibly being TRBD2 (5 bases). Germline V lookup: CDR1 MNHNS, CDR2 SASEGT. The V gene lost 4 bases and the J gene lost 0 bases, with 16 bases spanning the gap. The CDR3 contains 16 residues. The CDR3 nucleotides are TGTGCCAGCAGTGGCCTCCGAGACTACAGCTCCTACGAGCAGTACTTC. Protein sequence: CASSGLRDYSSYEQYF.

This sequence joins TRBV28 and TRBJ1-1, with 12 positions matching TRBD1. The V gene end was trimmed by 4 bases and the J gene end by 5 bases; junction bases not matched to a gene: 11. Germline-derived CDR1 and CDR2 are MDHEN and SYDVKM. This CDR3 has 17 amino acids. CDR3 nucleotides: TGTGCCAGCAGTTCAAGCTTCTTGGGACAGGGGGCGACTGAAGCTTTCTTT. Amino acids: CASSSSFLGQGATEAFF.

The J gene is TRBJ1-6, the V gene TRBV25-1; perhaps TRBD1 as D (5 bases). The V end lost 7 bases, the J end lost 8 bases, and 15 bases lay between the germline ends. Germline V CDR1 and CDR2: MGHDK, SYGVNS. This CDR3 spans 14 amino acids. The CDR3 here is CASTGRGDYSPLHF. CDR3 in DNA: TGTGCCAGCACTGGACGGGGGGACTATTCACCCCTCCACTTT. The complete variable domain, with remaining parts taken from reference TRBV25-1 and TRBJ1-6, reads EADIYQTPRYLVIGTGKKITLECSQTMGHDKMYWYQQDPGMELHLIHYSYGVNSTEKGDLSSESTVSRIRTEHFPLTLESARPSHTSQYLCASTGRGDYSPLHFGNGTRLTVT.

The CDR3 is CASSAGTEEFLYGYTF. The CDR3 DNA reads TGTGCCAGCAGCGCCGGGACAGAAGAATTTCTCTATGGCTACACCTTC. The gene calls are TRBV25-1 and TRBJ1-2; 7 nucleotides line up with TRBD1. The CDR3 sequence is 16 residues long. Per the germline V gene, CDR1 is MGHDK and CDR2 is SYGVNS. V shed 6 bases and J 4 bases; nucleotides not matched to a gene: 14.